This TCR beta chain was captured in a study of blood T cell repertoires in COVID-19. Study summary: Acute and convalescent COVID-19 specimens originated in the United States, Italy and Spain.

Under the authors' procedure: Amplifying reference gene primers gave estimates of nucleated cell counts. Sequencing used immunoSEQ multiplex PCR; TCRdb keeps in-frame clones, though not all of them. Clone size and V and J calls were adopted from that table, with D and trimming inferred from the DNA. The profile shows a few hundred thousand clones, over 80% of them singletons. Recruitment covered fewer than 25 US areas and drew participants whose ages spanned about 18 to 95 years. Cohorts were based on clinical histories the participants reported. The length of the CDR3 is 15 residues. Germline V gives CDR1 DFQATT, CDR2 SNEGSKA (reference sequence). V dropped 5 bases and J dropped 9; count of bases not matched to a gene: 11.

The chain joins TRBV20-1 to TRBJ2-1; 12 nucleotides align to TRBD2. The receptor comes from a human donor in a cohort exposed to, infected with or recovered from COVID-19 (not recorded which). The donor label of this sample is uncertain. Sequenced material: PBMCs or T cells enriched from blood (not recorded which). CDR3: CSAGAPSGGATEQFF. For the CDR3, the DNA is TGCAGTGCTGGTGCACCTAGCGGGGGGGCCACTGAGCAGTTCTTC.